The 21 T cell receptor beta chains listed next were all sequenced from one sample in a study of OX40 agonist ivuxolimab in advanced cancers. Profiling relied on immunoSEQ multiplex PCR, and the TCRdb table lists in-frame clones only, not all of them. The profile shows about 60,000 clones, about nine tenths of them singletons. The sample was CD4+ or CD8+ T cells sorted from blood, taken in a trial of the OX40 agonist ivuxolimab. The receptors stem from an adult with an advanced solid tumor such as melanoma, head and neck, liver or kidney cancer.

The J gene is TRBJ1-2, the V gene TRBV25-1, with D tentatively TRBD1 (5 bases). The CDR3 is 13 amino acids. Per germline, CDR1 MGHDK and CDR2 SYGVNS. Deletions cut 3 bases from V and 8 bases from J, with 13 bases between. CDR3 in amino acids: CASSEGRVKGYTF. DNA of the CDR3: TGTGCCAGCAGTGAGGGCAGGGTGAAGGGCTACACCTTC.

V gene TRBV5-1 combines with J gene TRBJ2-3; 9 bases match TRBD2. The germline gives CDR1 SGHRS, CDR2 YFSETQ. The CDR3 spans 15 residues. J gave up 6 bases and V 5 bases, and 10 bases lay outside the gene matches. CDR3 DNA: TGCGCCAGCAGTCGGGTAGCGGGAGCTTTGGATACGCAGTATTTT. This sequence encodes CASSRVAGALDTQYF.

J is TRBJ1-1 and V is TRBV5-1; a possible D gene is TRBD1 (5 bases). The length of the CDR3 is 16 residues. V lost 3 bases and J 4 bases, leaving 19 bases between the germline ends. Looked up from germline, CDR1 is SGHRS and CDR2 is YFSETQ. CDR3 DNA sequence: TGCGCCAGCAGCTCAATCGTGGGGGAAAGGGCCACTGAAGCTTTCTTT. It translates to CASSSIVGERATEAFF.

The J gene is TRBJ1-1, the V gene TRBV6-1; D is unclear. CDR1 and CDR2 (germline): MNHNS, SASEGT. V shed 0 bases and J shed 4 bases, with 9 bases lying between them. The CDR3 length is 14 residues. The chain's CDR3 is CASSEAMGGTEAFF. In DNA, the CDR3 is TGTGCCAGCAGTGAAGCGATGGGCGGCACTGAAGCTTTCTTT.

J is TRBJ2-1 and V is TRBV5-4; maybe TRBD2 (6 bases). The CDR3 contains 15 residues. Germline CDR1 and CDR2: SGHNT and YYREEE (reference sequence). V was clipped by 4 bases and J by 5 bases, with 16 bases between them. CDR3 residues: CASSPFGGDHNEQFF. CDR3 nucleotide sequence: TGTGCCAGCAGCCCTTTTGGCGGGGACCACAATGAGCAGTTCTTC.

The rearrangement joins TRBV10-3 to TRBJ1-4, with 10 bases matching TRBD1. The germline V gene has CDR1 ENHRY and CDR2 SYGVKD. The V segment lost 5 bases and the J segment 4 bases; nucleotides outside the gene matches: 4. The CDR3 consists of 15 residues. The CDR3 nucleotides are TGTGCCATCAGTTCCGGGACAGGGGTTAATGAAAAACTGTTTTTT. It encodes CAISSGTGVNEKLFF.

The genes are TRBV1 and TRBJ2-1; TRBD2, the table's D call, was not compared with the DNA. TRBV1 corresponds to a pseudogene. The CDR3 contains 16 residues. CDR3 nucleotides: TGCACCAGCAGCCGAAAACCGCGGGACTTCTTGGATGAGCAGTTCTTC. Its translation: CTSSRKPRDFLDEQFF.

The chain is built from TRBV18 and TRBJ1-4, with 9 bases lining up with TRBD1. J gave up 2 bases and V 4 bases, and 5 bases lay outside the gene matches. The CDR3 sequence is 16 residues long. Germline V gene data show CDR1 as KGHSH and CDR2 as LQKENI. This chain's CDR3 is CASSLAGTGTNEKLFF. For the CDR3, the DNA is TGTGCCAGCTCACTTGCCGGGACAGGGACTAATGAAAAACTGTTTTTT.

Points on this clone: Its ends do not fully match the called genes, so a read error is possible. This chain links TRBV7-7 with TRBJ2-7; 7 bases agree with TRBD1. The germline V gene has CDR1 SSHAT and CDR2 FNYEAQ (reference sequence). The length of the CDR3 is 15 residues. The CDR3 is CASSLAEGTAYEQYF. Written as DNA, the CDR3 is TGTGCTAGCAGCTTAGCCGAAGGGACAGCCTACGAGCAGTACTTC.

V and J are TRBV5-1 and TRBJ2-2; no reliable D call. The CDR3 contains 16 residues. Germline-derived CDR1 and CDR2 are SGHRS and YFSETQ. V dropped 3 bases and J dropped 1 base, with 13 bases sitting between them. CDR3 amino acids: CASSSKSRQNTGELFF. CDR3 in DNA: TGCGCCAGCAGCTCCAAGTCCCGACAGAACACCGGGGAGCTGTTTTTT.

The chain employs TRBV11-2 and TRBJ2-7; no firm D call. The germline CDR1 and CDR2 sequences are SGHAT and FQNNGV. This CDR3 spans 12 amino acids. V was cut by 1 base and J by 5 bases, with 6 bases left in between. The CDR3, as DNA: TGTGCCAGCAGCTTAGTTAGGCACGAGCAGTACTTC. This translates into CASSLVRHEQYF.

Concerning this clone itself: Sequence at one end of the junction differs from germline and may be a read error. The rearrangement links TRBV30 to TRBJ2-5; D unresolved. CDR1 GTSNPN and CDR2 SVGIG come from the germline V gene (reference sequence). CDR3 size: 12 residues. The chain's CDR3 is CASTSPGHNGDF. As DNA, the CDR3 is TGTGCCTCTACTTCCCCGGGCCACAATGGAGACTTC.

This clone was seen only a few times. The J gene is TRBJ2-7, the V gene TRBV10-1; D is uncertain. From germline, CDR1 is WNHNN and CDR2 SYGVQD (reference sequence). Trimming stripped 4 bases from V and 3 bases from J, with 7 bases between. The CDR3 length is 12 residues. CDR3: CASSGKDYEQYF. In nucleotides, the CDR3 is TGCGCCAGCAGTGGTAAAGACTACGAGCAGTACTTC.

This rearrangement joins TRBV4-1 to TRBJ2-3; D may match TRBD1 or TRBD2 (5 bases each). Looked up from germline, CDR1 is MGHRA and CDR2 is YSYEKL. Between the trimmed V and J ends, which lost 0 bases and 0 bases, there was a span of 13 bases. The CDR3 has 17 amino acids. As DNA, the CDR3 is TGCGCCAGCAGCCAAGATGGGGCGGGTGATAGCACAGATACGCAGTATTTT. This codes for CASSQDGAGDSTDTQYF.

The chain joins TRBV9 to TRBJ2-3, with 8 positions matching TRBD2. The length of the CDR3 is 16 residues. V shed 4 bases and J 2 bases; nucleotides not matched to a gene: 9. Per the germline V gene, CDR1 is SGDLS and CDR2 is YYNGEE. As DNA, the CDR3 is TGTGCCAGCAGCCCCGGGGCTAGCGGGTCCACAGATACGCAGTATTTT. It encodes CASSPGASGSTDTQYF.

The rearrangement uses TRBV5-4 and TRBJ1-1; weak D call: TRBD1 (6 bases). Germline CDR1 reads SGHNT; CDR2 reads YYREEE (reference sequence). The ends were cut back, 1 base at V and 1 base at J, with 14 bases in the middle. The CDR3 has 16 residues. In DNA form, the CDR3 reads TGTGCCAGCAGCTTGTCGGGAAGGGGGTCGAACACTGAAGCTTTCTTT. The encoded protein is CASSLSGRGSNTEAFF.

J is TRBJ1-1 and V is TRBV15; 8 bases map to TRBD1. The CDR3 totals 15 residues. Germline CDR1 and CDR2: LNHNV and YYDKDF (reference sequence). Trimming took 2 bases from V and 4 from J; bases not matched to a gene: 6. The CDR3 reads CATSRPDRGGTEAFF. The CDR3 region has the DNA TGTGCCACCAGCAGACCCGACAGGGGAGGCACTGAAGCTTTCTTT.

In DNA, the CDR3 is TGTGCCAGCAGCTCAAGAGGACAGGGGGGGAACTACGAGCAGTACTTC. This gives the protein CASSSRGQGGNYEQYF. This chain links TRBV7-2 with TRBJ2-7; 10 bases agree with TRBD1. The germline V gene encodes CDR1 SGHTA and CDR2 FQGNSA. V was pared by 4 bases and J by 3 bases, with 9 bases of the junction left unmatched. This CDR3 has 16 residues.

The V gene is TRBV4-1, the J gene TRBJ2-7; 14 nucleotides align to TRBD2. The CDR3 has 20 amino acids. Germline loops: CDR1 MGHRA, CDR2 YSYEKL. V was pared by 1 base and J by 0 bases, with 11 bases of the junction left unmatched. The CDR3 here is CASSQVGVGLAGAGSYEQYF. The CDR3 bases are TGCGCCAGCAGCCAAGTAGGGGTGGGACTAGCGGGAGCTGGCTCCTACGAGCAGTACTTC.

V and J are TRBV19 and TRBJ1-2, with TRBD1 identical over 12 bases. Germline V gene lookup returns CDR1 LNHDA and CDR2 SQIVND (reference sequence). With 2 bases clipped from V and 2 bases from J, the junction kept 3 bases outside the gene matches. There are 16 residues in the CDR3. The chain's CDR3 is CASSIRGTGGNYGYTF. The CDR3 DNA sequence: TGTGCCAGTAGTATACGGGGGACAGGGGGCAACTATGGCTACACCTTC. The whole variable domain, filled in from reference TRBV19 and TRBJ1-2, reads DGGITQSPKYLFRKEGQNVTLSCEQNLNHDAMYWYRQDPGQGLRLIYYSQIVNDFQKGDIAEGYSVSREKKESFPLTVTSAQKNPTAFYLCASSIRGTGGNYGYTFGSGTRLTVV.

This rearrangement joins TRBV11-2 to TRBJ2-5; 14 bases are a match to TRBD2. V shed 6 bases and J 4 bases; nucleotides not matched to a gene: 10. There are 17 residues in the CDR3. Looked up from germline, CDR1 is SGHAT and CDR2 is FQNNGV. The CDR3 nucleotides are TGTGCCAGCAGTCCCCGACTAGCGGGAGGGCCTAGAGAGACCCAGTACTTC. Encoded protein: CASSPRLAGGPRETQYF. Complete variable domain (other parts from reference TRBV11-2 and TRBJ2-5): EAGVAQSPRYKIIEKRQSVAFWCNPISGHATLYWYQQILGQGPKLLIQFQNNGVVDDSQLPKDRFSAERLKGVDSTLKIQPAKLEDSAVYLCASSPRLAGGPRETQYFGPGTRLLVL.